This record concerns one T cell receptor (beta chain) sequence. The antigen remains undetermined. The sample is drawn from a study of CD8+CD57+ T cells in acquired aplastic anemia. Notes on the study in general: Patients and controls had in common 25 to 30 CD8+ CDR3 sequences.

Researchers used genomic DNA as the template to profile TCR beta VDJ and CDR3. TCRdb itself ran the reads through MiXCR, one entry per CDR3 protein. The table records about 150,000 distinct CDR3 sequences, roughly two fifths of them present only once. V dropped 5 bases and J dropped 2 bases, with 12 bases sitting between them. The CDR3 length is 13 residues. Per germline, CDR1 SQVTM and CDR2 ANQGSEA. The sequence derives from a human donor in good health, serving as a control. Sequencing input: sorted CD4+, CD8+, or CD8+CD57+ T cells (not recorded which) from PBMCs. This chain joins TRBV29-1 and TRBJ1-1, with D uncertain. The DNA of the CDR3 is TGCAGCGTTAGTTCCGCGATAAACACTGAAGCTTTCTTT. Amino acid sequence: CSVSSAINTEAFF.